This passage covers 11 T cell receptor beta chains from one sample sequenced in a study of blood T cell repertoires in COVID-19. Profiling relied on immunoSEQ multiplex PCR, and the TCRdb table lists in-frame clones only, not all of them. The repertoire includes tens of thousands of clones, around 86% of them detected once, and less than 2% sits in the top ten. The sequencing sample was made of peripheral blood. Every receptor here comes from a woman aged 55-70 years with acute or convalescent COVID-19.

The chain is built from TRBV27 and TRBJ2-3; TRBD2 is a possible D gene (6 bases). The CDR3 totals 12 residues. Germline V gene sequence: CDR1 MNHEY, CDR2 SMNVEV (reference sequence). The V end was cut by 4 bases, the J end by 7 bases, with 9 bases between. This chain's CDR3 is CASSYAGNTQYF. DNA for the CDR3: TGTGCCAGCAGTTATGCGGGAAATACGCAGTATTTT.

The sample holds one count of this clone. The rearrangement joins TRBV6-5 to TRBJ2-7; 9 nucleotides line up with TRBD1. V lost 6 bases and J lost 5; bases outside the gene matches: 8. Germline CDR1 reads MNHEY; CDR2 reads SVGAGI. The CDR3 runs 14 residues. The chain's CDR3 is CASRYDRGNDEQYF. DNA for the CDR3: TGTGCCAGCAGGTACGACAGGGGGAACGACGAGCAGTACTTC.

The chain uses TRBV19 and TRBJ1-5; a weak D match, TRBD1 (5 bases). The CDR3 covers 16 residues. Per germline, CDR1 LNHDA and CDR2 SQIVND (reference sequence). V lost 3 bases and J lost 4, with 16 bases in between. In DNA form, the CDR3 reads TGTGCCAGTAGTATGCGGGGCAGTAGGCGAAATCAGCCCCAGCATTTT. It encodes CASSMRGSRRNQPQHF.

The V call is TRBV28, the J call TRBJ1-5; D may be TRBD1 (6 bases). The CDR3 consists of 12 residues. Trimming took 4 bases from V and 6 from J, leaving 7 bases between them. Per the germline V gene, CDR1 is MDHEN and CDR2 is SYDVKM. As DNA, the CDR3 is TGTGCCAGCAGTTCAGGGGTTCAGCCCCAGCATTTT. Translating gives CASSSGVQPQHF.

J is TRBJ1-1 and V is TRBV20-1; D is unclear. This CDR3 comprises 11 residues. Trimming removed 4 bases from V and 0 bases from J, with 3 bases in between. Germline V CDR1 and CDR2: DFQATT, SNEGSKA (reference sequence). Here the CDR3 reads CSATVNTEAFF. The CDR3 coding sequence is TGCAGTGCTACGGTGAACACTGAAGCTTTCTTT.

The V call is TRBV7-6, the J call TRBJ2-3; 7 bases match TRBD2. The CDR3 spans 11 residues. Unmatched junction bases numbered 3, after V lost 9 bases and J lost 6 bases. The germline V gene encodes CDR1 SGHVS and CDR2 FNYEAQ. CDR3 amino acids: CASAGVDTQYF. Here the CDR3 DNA reads TGTGCCAGTGCGGGGGTGGATACGCAGTATTTT.

This chain links TRBV7-9 with TRBJ2-7, with a tentative D call TRBD1 (5 bases). V was trimmed by 5 bases and J by 6 bases, leaving 14 bases between them. CDR1 is SEHNR and CDR2 is FQNEAQ in the germline V gene (reference sequence). The CDR3 sequence is 13 residues long. Written as DNA, the CDR3 is TGTGCCAGCAGCCCTATTTCGACAGCCGAGCAGTACTTC. It is translated as CASSPISTAEQYF. Full variable domain (remainder filled in from reference TRBV7-9 and TRBJ2-7): DTGVSQNPRHKITKRGQNVTFRCDPISEHNRLYWYRQTLGQGPEFLTYFQNEAQLEKSRLLSDRFSAERPKGSFSTLEIQRTEQGDSAMYLCASSPISTAEQYFGPGTRLTVT.

The CDR3 DNA reads as TGTGCCAGCAGCTCCGACAGGGGGGTCTCCTACGAGCAGTACTTC. This codes for CASSSDRGVSYEQYF. The chain uses TRBV11-2 and TRBJ2-7; 9 bases are shared with TRBD1. The germline gives CDR1 SGHAT, CDR2 FQNNGV. V gave up 4 bases and J gave up 0 bases; unmatched junction bases: 4. This CDR3 spans 15 amino acids.

This sequence joins TRBV4-1 and TRBJ1-1; maybe TRBD1 (6 bases). The length of the CDR3 is 15 residues. Germline assignment: CDR1 MGHRA and CDR2 YSYEKL. Between the trimmed V and J ends, which lost 1 base and 0 bases, there was a span of 9 bases. In DNA, the CDR3 is TGCGCCAGCAGCCAAGTGACAGGAATGAACACTGAAGCTTTCTTT. Its translation: CASSQVTGMNTEAFF.

This chain links TRBV28 with TRBJ1-4, with TRBD1 matching 8 bases. The junction had 17 bases not matched to a gene; V was cut back by 6 bases and J by 8 bases. Germline-derived CDR1 and CDR2 are MDHEN and SYDVKM. This CDR3 spans 17 amino acids. The CDR3 spells CASSTQGPTGEKEKLFF. The CDR3 coding sequence is TGTGCCAGCAGCACCCAAGGGCCGACAGGGGAAAAAGAAAAACTGTTTTTT.

V gene TRBV4-1 combines with J gene TRBJ2-6; 11 bases fit TRBD2. The ends lost 0 bases at V and 5 bases at J; junction bases unmatched: 15. From germline, CDR1 is MGHRA and CDR2 YSYEKL. The CDR3 has 21 amino acids. The CDR3 is CASSQDPRASGRSPRANVLTF. DNA of the CDR3: TGCGCCAGCAGCCAAGATCCTCGGGCTAGCGGGAGGTCCCCAAGGGCCAACGTCCTGACTTTC.